This T cell receptor (beta chain) was identified during a study of T cell changes during pregnancy in multiple sclerosis. The CDR3 is 15 residues long. V dropped 3 bases and J dropped 6; count of bases not matched to a gene: 9. Germline V gene lookup returns CDR1 LNHDA and CDR2 SQIVND (reference sequence). Sequencing used immunoSEQ multiplex PCR; TCRdb keeps in-frame clones, though not all of them. The repertoire holds approximately 60,000 clones, with 90% as singletons. V gene TRBV19 combines with J gene TRBJ2-7; 9 bases fit TRBD2. The source of this sequence is a female donor in good health, enrolled as a control in a pregnancy study. Sequences were derived from peripheral blood, sampled in the third trimester of pregnancy. The CDR3 here is CASSITSGSAREQYF. The DNA for the CDR3 is TGTGCCAGTAGTATTACTAGCGGGTCCGCTCGCGAGCAGTACTTC.